What follows describes a single TCR beta chain. Its target is unknown. The method was immunoSEQ multiplex PCR; TCRdb's version includes in-frame clones alone and lacks a portion of them. This sample yields tens of thousands of clones, of which 85% to 95% are seen a single time; under 2% belongs to the top ten. Per the germline V gene, CDR1 is SGHVS and CDR2 is FQNEAQ. This CDR3 has 15 amino acids. The V end lost 5 bases, the J end lost 6 bases, and 17 bases lay between the germline ends. These data come from a study of brain T cells in children with intractable seizures. Study results and caveats: HCMV serostatus was not known, and viral specificity came from CDR3 similarity only.

The sequenced cases were selected for having the highest brain T cell transcript signatures. The gene calls are TRBV7-8 and TRBJ2-4, with D perhaps being TRBD1 or TRBD2 (5 bases each). The source is a boy in the first two years of life with tuberous sclerosis and intractable seizures. Here the sequenced sample was peripheral blood, taken at surgery. The CDR3 DNA follows: TGTGCCAGCAGCCTCGGGACCTCCCTCGGAAACATTCAGTACTTC. This translates into CASSLGTSLGNIQYF.